This entry lists 17 T cell receptor beta chains sequenced from one sample in a study of CDR3 diversity in severe acne. MiXCR was run by TCRdb on the PCR reads, yielding one entry per CDR3 protein. Of around 100,000 distinct CDR3 sequences in the sample, under 60% were seen once. The sample comprised blood. Receptors were obtained from a male donor with acne.

This clonotype was recorded at least ten times. V is TRBV6-2 or TRBV6-3 and J is TRBJ1-6; no firm D call. Trimming pared 0 bases from V and 8 bases from J, leaving 14 bases between. The CDR3 is 16 residues long. Germline-derived CDR1 and CDR2 are MNHEY and SVGEGT. CDR3 nucleotide sequence: TGTGCCAGCAGTTACTCTCCCAGGCCCGGAGATTCACCCCTCCACTTT. Its translation is CASSYSPRPGDSPLHF.

The chain uses TRBV24-1 and TRBJ2-2, with 12 bases matching TRBD2. CDR3 length equals 17 residues. J gave up 6 bases and V 4 bases, and 8 bases lay outside the gene matches. Germline V gene lookup returns CDR1 KGHDR and CDR2 SFDVKD. The DNA for the CDR3 is TGTGCCACCAGTGACTCCGCGGGGACTAGCGGGTCCGGGGAGCTGTTTTTT. It codes for CATSDSAGTSGSGELFF.

In its sample, this clonotype was seen once. Since no conserved phenylalanine or tryptophan closes the CDR3, a read error is the likely cause. V and J are TRBV25-1 and TRBJ1-5; no clear D gene. Trimming left V 6 bases short and J 1 base short, with 16 bases between. The CDR3 is 16 residues long. The germline V gene encodes CDR1 MGHDK and CDR2 SYGVNS. CDR3 region: CASSLDRSQSNQPQHL. In DNA, the CDR3 is TGTGCCAGCAGCTTAGATAGGTCGCAGAGCAATCAGCCCCAGCATCTT.

The chain uses TRBV7-2 and TRBJ2-6, with 9 bases matching TRBD1. CDR1 is SGHTA and CDR2 is FQGNSA in the germline V gene. The CDR3 is made up of 20 amino acids. The ends lost 5 bases at V and 0 bases at J; junction bases unmatched: 14. For the CDR3, the DNA is TGTGCCAGCAGCACGTGGGGGGGGACAGGGCGTAGCTCTGGGGCCAACGTCCTGACTTTC. Translated: CASSTWGGTGRSSGANVLTF.

This clonotype was counted a few times. The chain is built from TRBV15 and TRBJ2-7; TRBD2 agrees at 10 bases. In germline, CDR1 is LNHNV, CDR2 YYDKDF (reference sequence). The J segment lost 0 bases and the V segment lost 0 bases, leaving 2 bases of the junction unmatched. The CDR3 has 16 amino acids. The CDR3 nucleotides read TGTGCCACCAGCAGAGAAGGACTAGCGGCCTCCTACGAGCAGTACTTC. The encoded protein is CATSREGLAASYEQYF.

This clonotype was observed at least ten times. This chain links TRBV20-1 with TRBJ1-1; D is possibly TRBD1 (6 bases). The CDR3 runs 13 residues. The V end was cut by 6 bases, the J end by 0 bases, with 11 bases between. The V gene's germline CDR1 is DFQATT and CDR2 SNEGSKA (reference sequence). CDR3 bases: TGCAGTGCCCACGGACAGTTGAACACTGAAGCTTTCTTT. Its translation: CSAHGQLNTEAFF.

This clonotype was seen just once. The CDR3 spells CASSYAPGVDYGYTF. The CDR3 DNA follows: TGTGCCAGCAGTTACGCCCCCGGGGTCGACTATGGCTACACCTTC. V usage is TRBV6-5 and J usage is TRBJ1-2; D not certain. Germline assignment: CDR1 MNHEY and CDR2 SVGAGI. The germline V and J ends were trimmed by 2 bases and 3 bases, with 13 bases remaining between them. The CDR3 spans 15 residues.

This sequence joins TRBV10-3 and TRBJ2-7; no clear D. CDR3 length: 10 residues. The V and J ends lost 7 bases and 4 bases respectively, with 5 bases between them. The germline V gene has CDR1 ENHRY and CDR2 SYGVKD. This chain's CDR3 is CAIIFYEQYF. CDR3 DNA sequence: TGTGCCATCATTTTTTACGAGCAGTACTTC.

The rearrangement uses TRBV4-2 and TRBJ1-4, with D hard to call. Germline CDR1 is LGHNA and CDR2 is YNFKEQ. The CDR3 is made up of 13 amino acids. Trimming removed 5 bases at V and 5 bases at J, with 9 bases between. The CDR3 DNA follows: TGTGCCAGCAGCTCGGGTGGGAATGAAAAACTGTTTTTT. This encodes CASSSGGNEKLFF.

This clonotype has only a few counts. This may be a read error, as it is one base from a much larger clone. V gene TRBV20-1 combines with J gene TRBJ2-1; D possibly corresponds to TRBD1 (5 bases). This CDR3 is 13 amino acids long. Germline V CDR1 and CDR2: DFQATT, SNEGSKA (reference sequence). Trimming shortened V by 7 bases and J by 8 bases, and 18 bases separated the two germline ends. The CDR3 loop is CSVSRTNFYEQFF. The CDR3 DNA reads TGCAGTGTCTCCAGGACAAATTTTTATGAGCAGTTCTTC.

This rearrangement joins TRBV11-2 to TRBJ2-7; D is perhaps TRBD1 or TRBD2 (5 bases each). The V and J ends lost 4 bases and 2 bases respectively, with 24 bases between them. The CDR3 covers 18 residues. Germline V gives CDR1 SGHAT, CDR2 FQNNGV. CDR3 residues: CASSWGRTFSARAYEQYF. The CDR3, as DNA: TGTGCCAGCAGCTGGGGACGGACCTTCTCGGCTAGGGCCTACGAGCAGTACTTC.

The V call is TRBV15, the J call TRBJ2-2; D gene uncertain. The CDR3 has 13 amino acids. Deletions cut 8 bases from V and 6 bases from J, with 13 bases between. The germline CDR1 and CDR2 sequences are LNHNV and YYDKDF (reference sequence). This CDR3 is CATLDVRAGELFF. CDR3 DNA: TGTGCCACCTTGGACGTACGCGCCGGGGAGCTGTTTTTT.

At least ten counts were recorded for this clonotype. CDR3 protein: CSAKPLTGESYEQYF. The CDR3 nucleotides are TGCAGTGCTAAACCTTTGACAGGGGAAAGCTACGAGCAGTACTTC. The chain couples TRBV20-1 to TRBJ2-7; 8 bases agree with TRBD1. V was pared by 4 bases and J by 3 bases, with 11 bases of the junction left unmatched. The CDR3 is made up of 15 amino acids. Germline V lookup: CDR1 DFQATT, CDR2 SNEGSKA (reference sequence).

CDR3 in amino acids: CASSHQTGTSVREQFF. CDR3 sequence (DNA): TGTGCCAGCAGTCACCAAACCGGGACTAGCGTTCGTGAGCAGTTCTTC. The J gene is TRBJ2-1, the V gene TRBV7-8, with TRBD2 identical over 10 bases. This CDR3 comprises 16 residues. CDR1 is SGHVS and CDR2 is FQNEAQ in the germline V gene. With 6 bases clipped from V and 9 bases from J, the junction kept 14 bases outside the gene matches.

As for this clonotype: Mismatch with germline at one junction end may stem from a read error. The chain combines TRBV10-3 with TRBJ2-6; 8 nucleotides match TRBD1. The CDR3 is made up of 18 amino acids. The germline V gene has CDR1 ENHRY and CDR2 SYGVKD. CDR3 in amino acids: CASSTGTGRWSGANVLTF. CDR3 DNA: TGTGCCAGCAGTACCGGGACAGGACGATGGTCGGGGGCCAACGTCCTGACTTTC.

As for this clonotype: The junction shows a germline mismatch at one end, possibly a read error. The chain carries TRBV10-3 and TRBJ2-7; 9 nucleotides line up with TRBD1. This CDR3 contains 14 residues. Germline V gene lookup returns CDR1 ENHRY and CDR2 SYGVKD. The CDR3 is CASSSGTGSNEQYF. The DNA of the CDR3 is TGTGCCAGCAGTTCGGGGACAGGGAGCAACGAGCAGTACTTC.

The J gene is TRBJ1-6, the V gene TRBV20-1; no clear D. Trimming left V 4 bases short and J 2 bases short, with 12 bases between. Germline lookup yields CDR1 DFQATT and CDR2 SNEGSKA (reference sequence). The CDR3 totals 15 residues. The CDR3 protein is CSAISLSPYNSPLHF. The CDR3 DNA follows: TGCAGTGCTATAAGTCTCAGTCCCTATAATTCACCCCTCCACTTT.